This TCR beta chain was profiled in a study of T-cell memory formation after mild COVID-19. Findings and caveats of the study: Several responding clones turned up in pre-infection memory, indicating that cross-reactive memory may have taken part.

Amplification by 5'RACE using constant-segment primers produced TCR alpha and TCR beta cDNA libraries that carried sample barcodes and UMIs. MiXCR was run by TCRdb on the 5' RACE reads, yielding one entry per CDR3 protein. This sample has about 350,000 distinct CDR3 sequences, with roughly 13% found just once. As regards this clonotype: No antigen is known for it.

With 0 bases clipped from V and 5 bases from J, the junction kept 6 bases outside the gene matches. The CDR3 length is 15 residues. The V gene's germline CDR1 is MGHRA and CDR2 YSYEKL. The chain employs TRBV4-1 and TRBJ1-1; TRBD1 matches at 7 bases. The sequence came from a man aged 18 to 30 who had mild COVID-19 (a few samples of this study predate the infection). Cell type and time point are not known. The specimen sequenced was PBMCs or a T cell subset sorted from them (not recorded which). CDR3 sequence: CASSQEEGANTEAFF. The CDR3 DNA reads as TGCGCCAGCAGCCAAGAGGAGGGGGCAAATACTGAAGCTTTCTTT.